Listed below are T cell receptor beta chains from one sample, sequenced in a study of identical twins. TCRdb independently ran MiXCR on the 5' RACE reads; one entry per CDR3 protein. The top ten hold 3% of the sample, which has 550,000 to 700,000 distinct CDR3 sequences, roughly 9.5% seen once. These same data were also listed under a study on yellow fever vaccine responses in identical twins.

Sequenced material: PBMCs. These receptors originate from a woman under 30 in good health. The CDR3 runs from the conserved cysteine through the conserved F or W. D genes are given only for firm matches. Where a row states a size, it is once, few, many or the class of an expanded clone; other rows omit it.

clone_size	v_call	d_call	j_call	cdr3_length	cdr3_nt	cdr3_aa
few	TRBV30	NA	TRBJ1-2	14	TGTGCCTGGAGTTTTCAGGGCCCGGAGGGAGGCTACACCTTC	CAWSFQGPEGGYTF
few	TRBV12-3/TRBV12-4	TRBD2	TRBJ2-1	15	TGTGCCAGCAGTTTACCGGGACTAATCTACGATGAGCAGTTCTTC	CASSLPGLIYDEQFF
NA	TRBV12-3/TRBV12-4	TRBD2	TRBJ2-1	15	TGTGCCAGTATACAGCGGGGGGTCTCCTACAATGAGCAGTTCTTC	CASIQRGVSYNEQFF
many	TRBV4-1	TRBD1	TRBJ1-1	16	TGCGCCAGCAGCCAAGAAAAGGGGGCGCGGGGCACTGAAGCTTTCTTT	CASSQEKGARGTEAFF
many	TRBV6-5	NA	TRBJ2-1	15	TGTGCCAGCAGTTACTCTCTACCGACCTACAATGAGCAGTTCTTC	CASSYSLPTYNEQFF
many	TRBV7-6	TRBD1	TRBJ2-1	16	TGTGCCAGCAGCCTTAGCCGGGACAGAGGATACAATGAGCAGTTCTTC	CASSLSRDRGYNEQFF
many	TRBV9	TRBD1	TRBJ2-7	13	TGTGCCAGCAGCGCCGGGACAGCCTACGAGCAGTACTTC	CASSAGTAYEQYF
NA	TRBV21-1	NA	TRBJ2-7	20	TGTGCCAGCAGCAAATGGCGTAGCGGGAAGGCAAGCGGTTCCTCCTACGAGCAGTACTTC	CASSKWRSGKASGSSYEQYF
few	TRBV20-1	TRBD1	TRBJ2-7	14	TGCAGTGCTAGAGATGCCGGACAGGCCTACGAGCAGTACTTC	CSARDAGQAYEQYF
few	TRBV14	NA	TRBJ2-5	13	TGTGCCAGCAGCCGAGGACAGCTACAGACCCAGTACTTC	CASSRGQLQTQYF
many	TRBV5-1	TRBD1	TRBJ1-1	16	TGCGCCAGCAGCTTGGAGGGACAGGGGGCAGGGACTGAAGCTTTCTTT	CASSLEGQGAGTEAFF
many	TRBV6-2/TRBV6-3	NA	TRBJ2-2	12	TGTGCCAGCACCGACGGGGCCGGGGAGCTGTTTTTT	CASTDGAGELFF
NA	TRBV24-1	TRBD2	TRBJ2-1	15	TGTGCCACCAGTGAAACGGGAGGGCCGCACAATGAGCAGTTCTTC	CATSETGGPHNEQFF
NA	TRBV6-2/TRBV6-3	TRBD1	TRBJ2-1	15	TGTGCCAGCAGTTACCTGGGCAGGGGGTCCCATGAGCAGTTCTTC	CASSYLGRGSHEQFF